The 17 T cell receptor beta chains below come from one sample, sequenced in a study of cytomegalovirus exposure and HLA in healthy donors. The PCR was carried out with 60 Vbeta primers and 13 Jbeta primers. Repertoires were generated with immunoSEQ multiplex PCR, while TCRdb's copy carries only in-frame clones and drops some. Here the sample spans around 140,000 clones, more than 70% being singletons. The material sequenced was PBMCs. Receptors originate from a man aged 40-55 years in good health and CMV-seronegative.

The rearrangement joins TRBV5-6 to TRBJ2-7; 7 bases are a match to TRBD2. In germline, CDR1 is SGHDT, CDR2 YYEEEE. V trimming: 6 bases; J trimming: 2 bases; junction bases outside the gene matches: 14. The CDR3 contains 16 residues. CDR3 region: CASTPDGPGLTYEQYF. DNA of the CDR3: TGTGCCAGCACCCCCGATGGCCCGGGACTAACCTACGAGCAGTACTTC.

This chain links TRBV5-6 with TRBJ2-2, with TRBD1 identical over 7 bases. There are 15 residues in the CDR3. Trimming removed 4 bases from V and 2 bases from J; junction bases left unmatched: 5. Germline lookup yields CDR1 SGHDT and CDR2 YYEEEE. In DNA form, the CDR3 reads TGTGCCAGCAGCCAAGGGACAGCAAACACCGGGGAGCTGTTTTTT. This codes for CASSQGTANTGELFF.

This clone was counted a single time. The chain employs TRBV19 and TRBJ2-5, with 9 bases that match TRBD1. The CDR3 has 16 amino acids. Germline-derived CDR1 and CDR2 are LNHDA and SQIVND (reference sequence). The junction had 8 bases not matched to a gene; V was cut back by 6 bases and J by 0 bases. The CDR3 here is CASRFSGTGNQETQYF. CDR3 in DNA: TGTGCCAGTAGATTCTCCGGGACAGGGAACCAAGAGACCCAGTACTTC.

J is TRBJ2-7 and V is TRBV4-2; D not resolved. Germline CDR1 is LGHNA and CDR2 is YNFKEQ. The CDR3 is 13 amino acids. V was pared by 0 bases and J by 4 bases, with 7 bases between. CDR3 sequence: CASSQEGDYEQYF. In nucleotides, the CDR3 is TGTGCCAGCAGCCAAGAAGGAGATTACGAGCAGTACTTC.

The chain links TRBV2 to TRBJ1-1; the D gene is possibly TRBD1 (6 bases). The V gene's germline CDR1 is SNHLY and CDR2 FYNNEI. CDR3 length equals 14 residues. V was cut by 5 bases and J by 11 bases, with 21 bases left in between. The chain's CDR3 is CASSQTIRGAGAFF. The CDR3, as DNA: TGTGCCAGCAGTCAAACAATCAGGGGTGCTGGGGCTTTCTTT. Complete variable domain (other parts from reference TRBV2 and TRBJ1-1): EPEVTQTPSHQVTQMGQEVILRCVPISNHLYFYWYRQILGQKVEFLVSFYNNEISEKSEIFDDQFSVERPDGSNFTLKIRSTKLEDSAMYFCASSQTIRGAGAFFGQGTRLTVV.

This clone was seen once. J is TRBJ1-6 and V is TRBV2, with D possibly TRBD1 on 5 matching bases. The V end was cut by 4 bases, the J end by 12 bases, with 19 bases between. The CDR3 loop spans 15 amino acids. CDR1 and CDR2 (germline): SNHLY, FYNNEI. DNA for the CDR3: TGTGCCAGCAGTGCGGACACAAAGGCCGTCGTACCCCTCCACTTT. Amino acids: CASSADTKAVVPLHF.

As DNA, the CDR3 is TGTGCCAGCAGCATCCCTCTGACCGGGGGGGACTCCTACGAGCAGTACTTC. Residues: CASSIPLTGGDSYEQYF. This chain uses TRBV7-2 with TRBJ2-7, with 8 bases lining up with TRBD2. J lost 0 bases, V lost 5 bases, and 12 bases had no gene match. The CDR3 has 17 amino acids. From germline, CDR1 is SGHTA and CDR2 FQGNSA. The full variable domain, in which reference TRBV7-2 and TRBJ2-7 provide the parts outside the CDR3, is GAGVSQSPSNKVTEKGKDVELRCDPISGHTALYWYRQSLGQGLEFLIYFQGNSAPDKSGLPSDRFSAERTGGSVSTLTIQRTQQEDSAVYLCASSIPLTGGDSYEQYFGPGTRLTVT.

This clone was detected a few times. The rearrangement links TRBV7-2 to TRBJ2-7; D is unresolved. Germline V gene data show CDR1 as SGHTA and CDR2 as FQGNSA. This CDR3 comprises 15 residues. V was clipped by 3 bases and J by 3 bases, with 15 bases between them. The CDR3 protein is CASSFGSPRFYEQYF. The CDR3 region has the DNA TGTGCCAGCAGCTTCGGGTCCCCGAGATTCTACGAGCAGTACTTC. Filled out from reference TRBV7-2 and TRBJ2-7, the complete variable domain reads GAGVSQSPSNKVTEKGKDVELRCDPISGHTALYWYRQSLGQGLEFLIYFQGNSAPDKSGLPSDRFSAERTGGSVSTLTIQRTQQEDSAVYLCASSFGSPRFYEQYFGPGTRLTVT.

The chain recombines TRBV28 with TRBJ2-7, with a tentative D call TRBD2 (6 bases). This CDR3 comprises 16 residues. Looked up from germline, CDR1 is MDHEN and CDR2 is SYDVKM. V shed 4 bases and J shed 1 base, with 17 bases lying between them. CDR3 coding DNA: TGTGCCAGCAGTTCTGCTTTCTATGGGACTTCCTACGAGCAGTACTTC. Residues: CASSSAFYGTSYEQYF.

In DNA form, the CDR3 reads TGTGCCAGCAGTCCTGACAGAGTTAACTATGGCTACACCTTC. Amino acids: CASSPDRVNYGYTF. This rearrangement joins TRBV27 to TRBJ1-2; perhaps TRBD1 as D (5 bases). Germline V CDR1 and CDR2: MNHEY, SMNVEV (reference sequence). The length of the CDR3 is 14 residues. The V gene lost 5 bases and the J gene lost 1 base, with 11 bases spanning the gap.

Of note for this clone: One junction end does not reproduce the germline sequence, and a read error may be involved. The rearrangement joins TRBV7-9 to TRBJ2-7; 8 bases are a match to TRBD1. CDR3 length: 18 amino acids. Germline assignment: CDR1 SEHNR and CDR2 FQNEAQ (reference sequence). The CDR3 protein is CSSSSETGDYRLTYEQYF. Written as DNA, the CDR3 is TGTTCCAGCAGCTCCGAGACAGGGGATTACCGACTTACCTACGAGCAGTACTTC.

The rearrangement joins TRBV6-5 to TRBJ1-4; 7 bases agree with TRBD1. CDR1 and CDR2 from the germline V gene are MNHEY and SVGAGI. The J segment lost 10 bases and the V segment lost 5 bases, leaving 13 bases of the junction unmatched. This CDR3 is built from 15 residues. The DNA for the CDR3 is TGTGCCAGCAGTCCCCCCGACAGGGCAGGAGGAAAACTGTTTTTT. Translating gives CASSPPDRAGGKLFF.

The chain joins TRBV5-1 to TRBJ2-3, with D perhaps matching TRBD1 (6 bases). The CDR3 sequence is 16 residues long. Trimming took off 1 base at V and 0 bases at J, with 12 bases between the two ends. Germline loops: CDR1 SGHRS, CDR2 YFSETQ. DNA for the CDR3: TGCGCCAGCAGCTTGCTGCCAGGGGACAGCACAGATACGCAGTATTTT. Its translation: CASSLLPGDSTDTQYF.

This clone qualifies as medium-sized (0.01 to 0.1%). The chain combines TRBV6-5 with TRBJ1-4; tentatively, D is TRBD1 (5 bases). V was shortened by 7 bases and J by 2 bases, with 14 bases between the two germline ends. Per the germline V gene, CDR1 is MNHEY and CDR2 is SVGAGI. The CDR3 is made up of 15 amino acids. The CDR3 sequence: CASMGPGGTNEKLFF. The CDR3 DNA is TGTGCCAGCATGGGCCCCGGGGGGACTAATGAAAAACTGTTTTTT.

V gene TRBV5-1 combines with J gene TRBJ2-5; D perhaps matches TRBD2 (5 bases). Germline CDR1 reads SGHRS; CDR2 reads YFSETQ. V was shortened by 0 bases and J by 5 bases, with 11 bases between the two germline ends. The CDR3 has 14 amino acids. The CDR3 here is CASSLGGRFETQYF. In DNA, the CDR3 is TGCGCCAGCAGCTTGGGCGGGCGCTTCGAGACCCAGTACTTC.

The chain couples TRBV11-3 to TRBJ2-2; no clear D. Germline V gene sequence: CDR1 SGHNT, CDR2 YENEEA. This CDR3 comprises 14 residues. Trimming took off 2 bases at V and 3 bases at J, with 7 bases between the two ends. CDR3 sequence reads: CASSLPQDTGELFF. Written as DNA, the CDR3 is TGTGCCAGCAGCTTACCACAAGACACCGGGGAGCTGTTTTTT.

This clone was detected a few times. The chain links TRBV7-3 to TRBJ1-5, with D unclear. CDR3 size: 13 residues. From germline, CDR1 is SGHTA and CDR2 FQGTGA. V was shortened by 6 bases and J by 7 bases, with 13 bases between the two germline ends. For the CDR3, the DNA is TGTGCCAGCAGTATTGGGCCGGGGCAGCCCCAGCATTTT. Its translation: CASSIGPGQPQHF.